The rows below give T cell receptor beta chains drawn from one sample of a study of regulatory T cells in long-lasting Graves disease. TCRdb re-derived calls from the multiplex PCR reads in MiXCR, one entry per CDR3 protein. The repertoire has approximately 350,000 distinct CDR3 sequences, roughly a sixth of them found once; the top ten carry roughly 27%. These data also featured in a second study, about T cells in Graves' hyperthyroidism and ophthalmopathy.

The sequences come from peripheral blood mononuclear cells (PBMCs), collected at new diagnosis, from a patient treated with antithyroid drugs. All receptors come from a man aged 35-49 years with Graves disease. CDR3s include the opening cysteine and the closing phenylalanine or tryptophan. The D gene is left open where the match is weak. For some rows the clone size is stated as once, few or many, or as a class when expanded; others skip it.

abundance,d_gene,v_gene,j_gene,CDR3nt,CDR3aa
few,TRBD1,TRBV28,TRBJ1-6,TGTGCCAGCAGACCCTACAGGGGCGCTTCTCTAAATTCACCCCTCCACTTT,CASRPYRGASLNSPLHF
NA,NA,TRBV19,TRBJ2-7,TGTGCTAAAGGAATCTACGAGCAGTACTTC,CAKGIYEQYF
NA,NA,TRBV9,TRBJ1-5,TGTGCCAGCATGCGGGGGCGCGGGAGCAGTCAGCCCCAGCATTTT,CASMRGRGSSQPQHF
few,TRBD2,TRBV10-3,TRBJ2-1,TGTGCCGTCAGTTTCTCGGGGGGTAGCGGGGGGCTCGGCAATGAGCAGTTCTTC,CAVSFSGGSGGLGNEQFF
many,TRBD1,TRBV12-3/TRBV12-4,TRBJ2-7,TGTGCCAGCAGTCGGACAGGGAACGCCTACGAGCAGTACTTC,CASSRTGNAYEQYF
few,TRBD1,TRBV11-3,TRBJ2-4,TGTGCCAGCAGCCCCGGGGACAGACTGGGCATTCAGTACTTC,CASSPGDRLGIQYF
few,NA,TRBV9,TRBJ1-1,TGTGCCAGCAGCAACTCGCGAGGGGGTGACACTGAAGCTTTCTTT,CASSNSRGGDTEAFF
many,TRBD1,TRBV7-9,TRBJ2-2,TGTGCCAGCAGCCCTCGGACAGGGGGCGCGGGGACCGGGGAGCTGTTTTTT,CASSPRTGGAGTGELFF
NA,NA,TRBV25-1,TRBJ2-1,TGTGCCAGCAGTGAAGGGAAAATCAATGAGCAGTTCTTC,CASSEGKINEQFF
many,NA,TRBV5-1,TRBJ1-1,TGTGCCAGCAGCTTAGCCAGGGACACTGAAGCTTTCTTT,CASSLARDTEAFF
many,TRBD1,TRBV7-3,TRBJ2-7,TGTGCCAGCAGCCTACCCCCCGGGACAGGGAATTACGAGCAGTACTTC,CASSLPPGTGNYEQYF
once,NA,TRBV6-9,TRBJ2-2,TGTGCCAGCAGTTATCAGGGAGAAACCGGGGAGCTGTTTTTT,CASSYQGETGELFF
many,TRBD1,TRBV12-3/TRBV12-4,TRBJ1-5,TGTGCCAGCAGCATCGGACAGGGACGCAATCAGCCCCAGCATTTT,CASSIGQGRNQPQHF
many,NA,TRBV28,TRBJ2-5,TGTGCCAGCAAGCCCCAAGAGACCCAGTACTTC,CASKPQETQYF
NA,NA,TRBV20-1,TRBJ1-3,TGCAGTGTGAGCCGTACCGGAAACACCATATATTTT,CSVSRTGNTIYF
NA,NA,TRBV6-5,TRBJ2-1,TGTGCCAGCAGTTACTCGGCGGGATTTACCTACAATGAGCAGTTCTTC,CASSYSAGFTYNEQFF
many,NA,TRBV5-6,TRBJ2-3,TGTGCCAGCAGCTTAGGAGTCCAGGGTACAGATACGCAGTATTTT,CASSLGVQGTDTQYF
NA,NA,TRBV20-1,TRBJ1-5,TGCAGTGCTCGCGGGGGGATTGATCAGCCCCAGCATTTT,CSARGGIDQPQHF
few,TRBD2,TRBV4-1,TRBJ2-5,TGCGCCAGCAGCCAAGATTCAACTAGCGGGGGTGGGTACCAAGAGACCCAGTACTTC,CASSQDSTSGGGYQETQYF
once,TRBD2,TRBV7-2,TRBJ2-7,TGTGCCAGCAGCTTAGCTGGGACTAGCGGGGGGTCCTACGAGCAGTACTTC,CASSLAGTSGGSYEQYF
many,NA,TRBV11-2,TRBJ2-5,TGTGCCAGCAGATGGCAGGGCCCGCAAGAGACCCAGTACTTC,CASRWQGPQETQYF
many,TRBD1,TRBV9,TRBJ1-1,TGTGCCAGCAGCGCTCGACAGGGGGGACCGGCTTTCTTT,CASSARQGGPAFF
many,TRBD1,TRBV6-2/TRBV6-3,TRBJ2-3,TGTGCCAGCAGTTACTCAGGGGGCGGCACAGATACGCAGTATTTT,CASSYSGGGTDTQYF
NA,NA,TRBV19,TRBJ2-2,TGTGCCAGTAGTGTACAAACCTACACCGGGGAGCTGTTTTTT,CASSVQTYTGELFF
few,TRBD1,TRBV7-7,TRBJ1-6,TGTGCCAGCAGCCCGGGACAGCCGAGCTCCTATAATTCACCCCTCCACTTT,CASSPGQPSSYNSPLHF
NA,NA,TRBV11-2,TRBJ2-3,TGTGCCAGCAGGCGTGGGGTTCGGACAGATACGCAGTATTTT,CASRRGVRTDTQYF
many,NA,TRBV15,TRBJ1-5,TGTGCCACCAGCAGAGTTGTAGGGGCAAGTCAGCCCCAGCATTTT,CATSRVVGASQPQHF